The present T cell receptor (beta chain) was sequenced within a study of T cells after yellow fever vaccination. As for the study in general: The SMART-Seq v4 Ultra Low Input method served to prepare the low-cell-number fractions.

This CDR3 is built from 14 residues. V dropped 2 bases and J dropped 7; count of bases not matched to a gene: 6. The germline CDR1 and CDR2 sequences are SGHTA and FQGNSA. In this sample, this clonotype turned up a few times. One entry per CDR3 protein results from TCRdb running MiXCR on the 5' RACE reads. Among around 500,000 distinct CDR3 sequences, 21% were seen once, and the ten largest hold less than 20%. The sample consisted of PBMCs, taken less than 25 days after the first yellow fever vaccination. The J gene is TRBJ1-1, the V gene TRBV7-2; TRBD1 matches at 8 bases. The sequence came from a man between 18 and 35 years old who received the YFV17D yellow fever vaccine. The CDR3 DNA is TGTGCCAGCAGCTTAATCAGGGGGCCGGTTGAAGCTTTCTTT. Translated: CASSLIRGPVEAFF. The whole variable domain, filled in from reference TRBV7-2 and TRBJ1-1, reads GAGVSQSPSNKVTEKGKDVELRCDPISGHTALYWYRQSLGQGLEFLIYFQGNSAPDKSGLPSDRFSAERTGGSVSTLTIQRTQQEDSAVYLCASSLIRGPVEAFFGQGTRLTVV.